The rows below give T cell receptor beta chains drawn from one sample of a study of OX40 agonist ivuxolimab in advanced cancers. The protocol was immunoSEQ multiplex PCR, while the TCRdb copy is restricted to in-frame clones and leaves out a portion. Among around 39,000 clones listed, 78% were seen once. Here the sequenced sample was CD4+ or CD8+ T cells sorted from blood, taken in a trial of the OX40 agonist ivuxolimab. The origin of the receptors is an adult with an advanced solid tumor such as melanoma, head and neck, liver or kidney cancer. CDR3s include the opening cysteine and the closing phenylalanine or tryptophan. D genes are given only for firm matches. The listing skips clone size in some rows; elsewhere it reads once, few, many or a size class.

clone_size d_call j_call v_call cdr3_nt cdr3_aa
NA NA TRBJ1-5 TRBV28 TGTGCCAGCAACCTACCCGACAGAAACAATCAGCCCCAGCATTTT CASNLPDRNNQPQHF
NA NA TRBJ2-7 TRBV4-1 TGCGCCAGCAGCCGGGACAACGTCTACGAGCAGTACTTC CASSRDNVYEQYF
medium-sized TRBD1 TRBJ1-1 TRBV19 TGTGCCAGTAGTCCTGGACAGGGGGCGATTGAAGCTTTCTTT CASSPGQGAIEAFF
NA NA TRBJ2-3 TRBV9 TGTGCCAGCAGCGTAGGAGATAGCACAGATACGCAGTATTTT CASSVGDSTDTQYF
NA TRBD2 TRBJ2-7 TRBV19 TGTGCCAGTAGTATGACGGGGACTAGCTACGAGCAGTACTTC CASSMTGTSYEQYF
NA NA TRBJ2-3 TRBV5-1 TGCGCCAGCAGCGGCCTCCAGGGTATGTCGCAGTATTTT CASSGLQGMSQYF
few TRBD1 TRBJ2-7 TRBV11-2 TGTGCCAGCAGCGACGGGACAGGGGAGTCCTACGAGCAGTACTTC CASSDGTGESYEQYF
NA TRBD1 TRBJ2-2 TRBV12-5 TGTGCTTCCTCGCCGGGACAGGGGTGGACCGGGGAGCTGTTTTTT CASSPGQGWTGELFF
NA NA TRBJ1-1 TRBV5-6 TGTGCCAGCAGCTTGGACAGGGTTCGGAGCACTGAAGCTTTCTTT CASSLDRVRSTEAFF
NA NA TRBJ2-5 TRBV5-6 TGTGCCAGCAGCTTTTGGGCGTACGATGGAGAGACCCAGTACTTC CASSFWAYDGETQYF
few TRBD2 TRBJ2-3 TRBV11-2 TGTGCCAGCAGCCCGGGGACTAGCGGTTCCACAGATACGCAGTATTTT CASSPGTSGSTDTQYF
NA TRBD1 TRBJ1-6 TRBV7-2 TGTGCCAGCAGCCCAGGGACAGGGGGCGATTCACCCCTCCACTTT CASSPGTGGDSPLHF
NA NA TRBJ1-1 TRBV7-9 TGTGCCAGCAGCTCGAAGAGTACAGGGCGCACTGAAGCTTTCTTT CASSSKSTGRTEAFF
few TRBD1 TRBJ2-7 TRBV6-1 TGTGCCAGCAGTGAACCGGGACAGGGGCTTGGGGAGCAGTACTTC CASSEPGQGLGEQYF
NA NA TRBJ2-2 TRBV5-4 TGTGCCAGCAGCTTGGAGGGCCGGAGCACCGGGGAGCTGTTTTTT CASSLEGRSTGELFF
NA TRBD1 TRBJ1-5 TRBV5-1 TGCGCCAGCAGCTTGGGACAGGGGGAGAGAGGCAATCAGCCCCAGCATTTT CASSLGQGERGNQPQHF